This T cell receptor (beta chain) was identified in a study of OX40 agonist ivuxolimab in advanced cancers. Whole-study context: Patients got intravenous ivuxolimab at 0.01 to 10 mg/kg every 2 weeks. Dose-escalation patients' cancers were hepatocellular carcinoma, melanoma, renal cell or head and neck cancer. Partial responses were achieved by three patients, of whom one had hepatocellular carcinoma and two had cutaneous melanoma.

Trimming cost V 0 bases and J 1 base, with 7 bases left between them. This CDR3 has 15 residues. Germline CDR1 is LNHNV and CDR2 is YYDKDF (reference sequence). TCRdb keeps only in-frame clones here, not all; method: immunoSEQ multiplex PCR. The sample includes roughly 30,000 clones, 87% of them seen just once. Peripheral blood came from all dose cohorts at three timepoints. The sequence came from an adult with an advanced solid tumor such as melanoma, head and neck, liver or kidney cancer. The J gene is TRBJ1-5, the V gene TRBV15; unclear D gene. Sample: CD4+ or CD8+ T cells sorted from blood, taken in a trial of the OX40 agonist ivuxolimab. CDR3: CATSRDVKSNQPQHF. The DNA of the CDR3 is TGTGCCACCAGCAGAGATGTAAAAAGCAATCAGCCCCAGCATTTT.